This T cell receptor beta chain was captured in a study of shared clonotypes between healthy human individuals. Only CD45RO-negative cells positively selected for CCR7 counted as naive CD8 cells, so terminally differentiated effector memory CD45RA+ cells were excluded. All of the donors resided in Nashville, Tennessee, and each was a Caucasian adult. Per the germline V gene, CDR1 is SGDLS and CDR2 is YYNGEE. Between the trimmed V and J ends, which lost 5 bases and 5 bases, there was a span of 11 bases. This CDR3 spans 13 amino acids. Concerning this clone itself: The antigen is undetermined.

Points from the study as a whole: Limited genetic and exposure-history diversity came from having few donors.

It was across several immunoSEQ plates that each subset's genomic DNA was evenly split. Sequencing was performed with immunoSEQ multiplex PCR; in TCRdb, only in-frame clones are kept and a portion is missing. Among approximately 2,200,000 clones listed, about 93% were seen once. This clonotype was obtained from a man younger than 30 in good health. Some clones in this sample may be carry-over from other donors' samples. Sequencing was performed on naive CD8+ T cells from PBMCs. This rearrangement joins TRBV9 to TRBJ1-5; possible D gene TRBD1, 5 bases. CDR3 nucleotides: TGTGCCAGCAGTGAGTCAGGGCATCAGCCCCAGCATTTT. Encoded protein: CASSESGHQPQHF.